The rows below give T cell receptor beta chains drawn from one sample of a study of T cells in Graves' hyperthyroidism and ophthalmopathy. TCRdb independently ran MiXCR on the multiplex PCR reads; one entry per CDR3 protein. The sample contains 500,000 to 800,000 distinct CDR3 sequences, about 45% of which appear only once. Sequencing was done on a sample of peripheral blood or thyroid tissue (not recorded which). These receptors all stem from an adult man with Graves' disease, either hyperthyroidism or ophthalmopathy (not recorded which). CDR3s include the opening cysteine and the closing phenylalanine or tryptophan. A D gene is named only where the DNA matches it firmly. Some rows have no size entry. The others give once, few or many, or a class for an expanded clone.

cdr3_nt cdr3_aa v_call clone_size d_call j_call
TGCAGTGCTGTTGACAGGATGAACACTGAAGCTTTCTTT CSAVDRMNTEAFF TRBV20-1 few NA TRBJ1-1
TGTGCCAGCAGTCCCCCGCCAGGCAGACACCAAGAGACCCAGTACTTC CASSPPPGRHQETQYF TRBV7-9 NA NA TRBJ2-5
TGTGCCAGCAGCTTAGGCAGGGGTGGGCCCTACGAGCAGTACTTC CASSLGRGGPYEQYF TRBV7-8 few NA TRBJ2-7
TGCAGCGTTGGGGGGTATAATTCACCCCTCCACTTT CSVGGYNSPLHF TRBV29-1 NA NA TRBJ1-6
TGTGCCAGCAGCAAGGCAACAGGAGCAACTAATGAAAAACTGTTTTTT CASSKATGATNEKLFF TRBV7-2 NA NA TRBJ1-4
TGTGCCAGCAGCCCACCCGGGACAGGGTATGAAGCTTTCTTT CASSPPGTGYEAFF TRBV4-2 NA TRBD1 TRBJ1-1
TGTGCCACCAGCGTCCTAGCGGGAGGGCCTTTCGGGGAGCTGTTTTTT CATSVLAGGPFGELFF TRBV15 many TRBD2 TRBJ2-2
TGTGCCAGCAGCTTAGTTCTGGGGGGTGATGGCTACACCTTC CASSLVLGGDGYTF TRBV7-9 few NA TRBJ1-2
TGTGCCAGTGAAGGGCGGACAGGGGGTTACGGCTACACCTTC CASEGRTGGYGYTF TRBV19 many TRBD1 TRBJ1-2
TGCAGCGTTAAAAAAAGTGGGGACTACACTGAAGCTTTCTTT CSVKKSGDYTEAFF TRBV29-1 NA NA TRBJ1-1
TGTGCCAGCAGCCTTGGACAGGGGAGGAACGAGCAGTACTTC CASSLGQGRNEQYF TRBV14 many TRBD1 TRBJ2-7
TGTGCCAGCAGCTTCTCGGGGAACTATGGCTACACCTTC CASSFSGNYGYTF TRBV7-9 many NA TRBJ1-2
TGTGCCAGCAGCCTCGGGACTACGCGGGTAGAGACCCAGTACTTC CASSLGTTRVETQYF TRBV7-9 NA TRBD2 TRBJ2-5
TGTGCCAGCAGGGGACAGGGGGTCGGCTACACCTTC CASRGQGVGYTF TRBV2 NA TRBD1 TRBJ1-2
TGTGCCATCAGTGGAGGGACAGGGGAAGAGACCCAGTACTTC CAISGGTGEETQYF TRBV2 NA TRBD1 TRBJ2-5
TGTGCCAGCAGTTACGGGCGGAATCAGCCCCAGCATTTT CASSYGRNQPQHF TRBV6-5 many NA TRBJ1-5
TGTGCCACCAGTGACCCCATCGGCGGGGGCTACGAGCAGTACTTC CATSDPIGGGYEQYF TRBV24-1 once TRBD2 TRBJ2-7
TGTGCCAGCAGCCAAGGGGGACAGGGGGGTTCCTATGGCTACACCTTC CASSQGGQGGSYGYTF TRBV4-2 NA TRBD1 TRBJ1-2
TGTGCCAGCAGCTTGTTGGCATCCGAGGAAGGCTACACCTTC CASSLLASEEGYTF TRBV5-6 NA NA TRBJ1-2
TGTGCCAGCAGCCCTGCCGGGGGAGGGTACTACGAGCAGTACTTC CASSPAGGGYYEQYF TRBV11-1 NA TRBD2 TRBJ2-7
TGCAGTGCTAGGGGGGACACCATATATTTT CSARGDTIYF TRBV20-1 NA NA TRBJ1-3
TGTGCCAGCCGCCGGGACAGTCAAGCTTTCTTT CASRRDSQAFF TRBV6-1 NA TRBD1 TRBJ1-1
TGCAGTGCTAGAGATTCAACAGGGCAAACCTACGAGCAGTACTTC CSARDSTGQTYEQYF TRBV20-1 NA NA TRBJ2-7
TGTGCCATCGGTGACCGGGACACTAATTCACCCCTCCACTTT CAIGDRDTNSPLHF TRBV10-3 once NA TRBJ1-6
TGCAGCGTGCGGGTCGGGGCTTATAATTCACCCCTCCACTTT CSVRVGAYNSPLHF TRBV20-1 few NA TRBJ1-6
TGTGCCAGCAGAAAAGGCGGAACTGAAGCTTTCTTT CASRKGGTEAFF TRBV2 few NA TRBJ1-1
TGTGCCACTCGACAATCTAACTATGGCTACACCTTC CATRQSNYGYTF TRBV3-1 once NA TRBJ1-2
TGTGCCAGCAGCTTAGGACCCTGGGGGAACGGCGGGACCTACGAGCAGTACTTC CASSLGPWGNGGTYEQYF TRBV7-9 few NA TRBJ2-7
TGCGCCAGCAGTGAGGGGCGACTCGGCGGGAGTCAGCCCCAGCATTTT CASSEGRLGGSQPQHF TRBV10-1 NA NA TRBJ1-5
TGTGCCAGCAGCCCCGGGACAGGGCGCTATGGCTACACCTTC CASSPGTGRYGYTF TRBV3-1 few TRBD1 TRBJ1-2
TGTGCCAGCAGCTTAGTACCGACGGGGGCAGGAGAGACCCAGTACTTC CASSLVPTGAGETQYF TRBV11-2 NA NA TRBJ2-5
TGTGCCAGCAGCCCCTTTGCAGGGGAGCTACACACTGAAGCTTTCTTT CASSPFAGELHTEAFF TRBV7-9 NA NA TRBJ1-1
TGTGCCAGCAGCCAAGGGGTGGAATCACCCCTCCACTTT CASSQGVESPLHF TRBV3-1 NA NA TRBJ1-6
TGCGCCAGCAGACTAGCGGGAGGCACAGATACGCAGTATTTT CASRLAGGTDTQYF TRBV10-2 NA TRBD2 TRBJ2-3
TGTGCCAGCAGCCCCCGGACTAGCGGGGGGGCCAACGTCCTGACTTTC CASSPRTSGGANVLTF TRBV7-9 NA TRBD2 TRBJ2-6
TGTGCCAGCAGCCCTTCCTTGCTCCGGGGCTGGAACACTGAAGCTTTCTTT CASSPSLLRGWNTEAFF TRBV9 NA NA TRBJ1-1
TGTGCCATCAGAGGGGACTCTCACGGCTATGGCTACACCTTC CAIRGDSHGYGYTF TRBV10-3 many NA TRBJ1-2
TGTGCCAGCAGACAGGGATCTCAGCCCCAGCATTTT CASRQGSQPQHF TRBV12-3/TRBV12-4 many NA TRBJ1-5
TGCGCCAGCAGCCAAGAACGGGGGAGGGCCGTTTACGAGCAGTACTTC CASSQERGRAVYEQYF TRBV4-1 NA TRBD2 TRBJ2-7
TGCAGTGCGGTTGGGGGAACCTCCTACGAGCAGTACTTC CSAVGGTSYEQYF TRBV20-1 few NA TRBJ2-7
TGCAGCGTTGAAGATCACGGGGACGAAAAACTGTTTTTT CSVEDHGDEKLFF TRBV29-1 NA NA TRBJ1-4
TGTGCCACCATAACCGGGACAAAGAACACCGGGGAGCTGTTTTTT CATITGTKNTGELFF TRBV24-1 NA NA TRBJ2-2
TGTGCCAGCAGCTTAGGCGGGAGGGCGGAGTACGAGCAGTACTTC CASSLGGRAEYEQYF TRBV13 NA TRBD2 TRBJ2-7
TGTGCCAGCAGCGCCTACTCTGGGGCCAACGTCCTGACTTTC CASSAYSGANVLTF TRBV9 NA NA TRBJ2-6
TGTGCCAGCACCGGCCTCAGGGGACCAGGAATGAACACTGAAGCTTTCTTT CASTGLRGPGMNTEAFF TRBV2 few NA TRBJ1-1
TGCGCCAGCAGCTTGGCTGTAGGGGGCACCGGGAAGCTGTTTTTT CASSLAVGGTGKLFF TRBV5-1 NA TRBD1 TRBJ2-2
TGTGCCAGCAGCTCGGGACAGGGGGACACTGAAGCTTTCTTT CASSSGQGDTEAFF TRBV7-9 many TRBD1 TRBJ1-1
TGTGCCAGCAGTCTTGTGTGGGCAAACACCGGGGAGCTGTTTTTT CASSLVWANTGELFF TRBV11-2 NA NA TRBJ2-2
TGCAGCGTTGGTGGGGGGAGGCATTTT CSVGGGRHF TRBV29-1 NA NA TRBJ1-5
TGTGCCTGGAGTCGGAGCGGGGGGGCCTACGAGCAGTACTTC CAWSRSGGAYEQYF TRBV19 NA TRBD2 TRBJ2-7
TGTGCCACAACCGACAGGGTGCGGCCCGAGACCCAGTACTTC CATTDRVRPETQYF TRBV24-1 NA TRBD1 TRBJ2-5
TGTGCCAGCAGGGGGACAGTCCACTCGAACACTGAAGCTTTCTTT CASRGTVHSNTEAFF TRBV2 few TRBD1 TRBJ1-1
TGCGCCAGCAGCTCCTGGGAGGCCACTGAAGCTTTCTTT CASSSWEATEAFF TRBV5-1 NA NA TRBJ1-1
TGTGCCAGCAGCCAAGATAGACCCCTCGGGTCCCAAGAGACCCAGTACTTC CASSQDRPLGSQETQYF TRBV9 NA NA TRBJ2-5
TGTGCCAGCAGTTCCTACCGGTCGAGAGAGACCCAGTACTTC CASSSYRSRETQYF TRBV12-3/TRBV12-4 NA NA TRBJ2-5
TGCGCCAGCAGTGAGTCCCCCGGCCTCCAAGAGACCCAGTACTTC CASSESPGLQETQYF TRBV10-2 NA NA TRBJ2-5
TGTGCCTGGAGTGCACTTGGGACAGGGGGTCAAGCTTTCTTT CAWSALGTGGQAFF TRBV30 NA TRBD1 TRBJ1-1